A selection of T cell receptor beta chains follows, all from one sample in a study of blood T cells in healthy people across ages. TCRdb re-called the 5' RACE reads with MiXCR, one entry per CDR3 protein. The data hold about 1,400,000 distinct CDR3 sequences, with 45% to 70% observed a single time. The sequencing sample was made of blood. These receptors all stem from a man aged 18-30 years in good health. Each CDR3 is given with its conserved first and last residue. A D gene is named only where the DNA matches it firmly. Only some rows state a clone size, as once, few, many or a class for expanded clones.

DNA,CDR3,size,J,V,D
TGTGCCAGCAGCCAAGATGCCGCAGGACCTACGAGGGAGCAGTACTTC,CASSQDAAGPTREQYF,NA,TRBJ2-5,TRBV3-1,NA
TGTGCCAGCAGCTTAAGGGCAGGGGAGGGTTTCTATGGCTACACCTTC,CASSLRAGEGFYGYTF,once,TRBJ1-2,TRBV7-2,NA
TGTGCCAGCAGCTTAGCGGGGACAGGGGCATTTGTCGGGGAGCTGTTTTTT,CASSLAGTGAFVGELFF,NA,TRBJ2-2,TRBV7-8,TRBD1
TGTGCCAGCAGCTTATTCGGGACAGGGGACACCGGGGAGCTGCTTTTT,CASSLFGTGDTGELLF,NA,TRBJ2-2,TRBV5-6,TRBD1
TGCGCCAGCAGCCGCAATCTTTTTGAAAATGAGCAGTTCTTC,CASSRNLFENEQFF,NA,TRBJ2-1,TRBV4-1,NA
TGTGCCAGCAGCGAGACACTGGGGATAGGGGTTGACTATGGTTACACCTTC,CASSETLGIGVDYGYTF,NA,TRBJ1-2,TRBV25-1,NA
TGTGCCAGCAGCGGTAGCGGGAGTGGCTACGAGCAGTACTTC,CASSGSGSGYEQYF,NA,TRBJ2-7,TRBV13,TRBD2
TGCAGCGTTGGAAGGACTAGCGGAGAATCCGAACCCGAGCTGTTTTTT,CSVGRTSGESEPELFF,few,TRBJ2-2,TRBV29-1,TRBD2
TGTGCCAGCAGCTTAAATCAGGCAGCCTATGGCTACACCTTC,CASSLNQAAYGYTF,few,TRBJ1-2,TRBV11-2,NA
TGCAGTGCCCGATACCCCGGGACAGGGCGATACGAGCAGTACTTC,CSARYPGTGRYEQYF,NA,TRBJ2-7,TRBV20-1,TRBD1
TGTGCCAGCAGCCAGGGGCTTTGGAGTGGCTACACCTTC,CASSQGLWSGYTF,few,TRBJ1-2,TRBV12-3/TRBV12-4,NA
TGCAGTGCATGGCGGAGCACCTACAATGAGCAGTACTTC,CSAWRSTYNEQYF,NA,TRBJ2-7,TRBV20-1,NA
TGCAGCGGGACAGGGTCGAACACTGAAGCTTTCTTT,CSGTGSNTEAFF,NA,TRBJ1-1,TRBV29-1,TRBD1
TGCAGCGTTGTTGGACAGGGGAGCACTGAAGCTTTCTTT,CSVVGQGSTEAFF,NA,TRBJ1-1,TRBV29-1,TRBD1
TGTGCCAACAGTGGGGCAGACAGGGTCTCCTACGAGCAGTACTTC,CANSGADRVSYEQYF,few,TRBJ2-7,TRBV12-3/TRBV12-4,TRBD1
TGTGCCAGCAGTTACCGGCAAATCCAAGAGACCCAGTACTTC,CASSYRQIQETQYF,NA,TRBJ2-5,TRBV6-2/TRBV6-3,NA
TGCAGTGCCCTAGACAGGGGCCCCTACGAGCAGTACTTC,CSALDRGPYEQYF,few,TRBJ2-7,TRBV20-1,TRBD1
TGCGCCAGCAGCTTGGGGGAGCGGAGCTCCTACAATGAGCAGTTCTTC,CASSLGERSSYNEQFF,NA,TRBJ2-1,TRBV5-1,NA
TGCAGCGTCCTTGACCGGGACACACATCACATGAACACTGAAGCTTTCTTT,CSVLDRDTHHMNTEAFF,NA,TRBJ1-1,TRBV29-1,NA
TGCAGCGTTGAAGATGCTACAGCGAGCGATTCCTACGAGCAGTACTTC,CSVEDATASDSYEQYF,NA,TRBJ2-7,TRBV29-1,NA
TGCAGCGGGCGGAGTTCCTACGAGCAGTACTTC,CSGRSSYEQYF,NA,TRBJ2-7,TRBV29-1,NA
TGTGCCAGCAGCGCCACGGGGCTCTACGAGCAGTACTTC,CASSATGLYEQYF,NA,TRBJ2-7,TRBV7-2,NA
TGCGCCAGCGGAGATGGGACAGGGACCCCCAAGAACACCGGGGAGCTGTTTTTT,CASGDGTGTPKNTGELFF,NA,TRBJ2-2,TRBV4-1,TRBD1
TGTGCCAGTGGAAGCCTCGGGGATACGCAGTATTTT,CASGSLGDTQYF,NA,TRBJ2-3,TRBV27,NA
TGCAGTGCCGGAGGGGGCGGTGGCTACACCTTC,CSAGGGGGYTF,NA,TRBJ1-2,TRBV20-1,TRBD1
TGTGCCATCAGTGATGGGACAGGGGGTATGTACGAGCAGTACTTC,CAISDGTGGMYEQYF,NA,TRBJ2-7,TRBV10-3,TRBD1
TGTGCCAGCAGCCCCCCTGGCAGACAAACCTACGAGCAGTACTTC,CASSPPGRQTYEQYF,few,TRBJ2-7,TRBV4-2,NA
TGCAGCCCCTTTCCGAGGGATGGCTACACCTTC,CSPFPRDGYTF,many,TRBJ1-2,TRBV29-1,NA
TGCAGCGTTGCCGGGAACGTGGACTCTACCGGGGAGCTGTTTTTT,CSVAGNVDSTGELFF,NA,TRBJ2-2,TRBV29-1,NA
TGCAGTGCTAGAGACCTCCTGGCGGGGCGCGGTGGGGGGGTGTTTTTT,CSARDLLAGRGGGVFF,NA,TRBJ1-4,TRBV20-1,NA
TGCGCCAGCAGCCGCTTGGGAGCAGCGGGGACGACCTACGAGCAGTACTTC,CASSRLGAAGTTYEQYF,few,TRBJ2-7,TRBV4-3,TRBD2
TGCGCCAGCAGCTTACTCCAGGGATCTAATGAAAAACTGTTTTTT,CASSLLQGSNEKLFF,NA,TRBJ1-4,TRBV4-1,NA
TGTGCCAGCAGTTACAGGGACGCGGCCCGTTTGTACCAAGAGACCCAGTACTTC,CASSYRDAARLYQETQYF,NA,TRBJ2-5,TRBV6-2/TRBV6-3,NA
TGCGCCAGCAGCCAAGATCCCCCAGGTACGCAGTATTTT,CASSQDPPGTQYF,NA,TRBJ2-3,TRBV4-1,NA
TGTGCCAGCAGTTACTCATATACGCAGTATTTT,CASSYSYTQYF,NA,TRBJ2-3,TRBV6-5,NA
TGCAGTGCTAGAGATCCTAGCAGTGAGCAGTTCTTC,CSARDPSSEQFF,NA,TRBJ2-1,TRBV20-1,NA
TGCAGTGCCCTGCTGGGAAGCATTCAGTACTTC,CSALLGSIQYF,NA,TRBJ2-4,TRBV20-1,NA
TGTGCCTGGAGAAGTTACAGGGGCTCCTCACCCCTCCACTTT,CAWRSYRGSSPLHF,once,TRBJ1-6,TRBV30,TRBD1
TGTGCCAGCAGCTCCGTACGAGGCGACCAGTACTTC,CASSSVRGDQYF,NA,TRBJ2-5,TRBV7-3,NA
TGTGCCAGCGGGCGACTTGCCTCCTACAATGAGCAGTACTTC,CASGRLASYNEQYF,NA,TRBJ2-7,TRBV12-3/TRBV12-4,NA
TGTGCCAGCATCGGACAGGGGACTGAAGCTTTCTTT,CASIGQGTEAFF,NA,TRBJ1-1,TRBV6-2/TRBV6-3,TRBD1
TGTGCCAATTCTCGGAAGGCATATGGCTACACCTTC,CANSRKAYGYTF,NA,TRBJ1-2,TRBV12-3/TRBV12-4,NA
TGTGCCAGCAGTTACTTTGGGACGGATCCCTACGAGCAGTACTTC,CASSYFGTDPYEQYF,NA,TRBJ2-7,TRBV6-5,NA
TGTGCCAGCAGCTTAGCCTACATTCAGTACTTC,CASSLAYIQYF,NA,TRBJ2-4,TRBV7-9,NA
TGTGCCAGCAGCTCCGCCGGTACGAGCGCACCCTACGAGCAGTACTTC,CASSSAGTSAPYEQYF,NA,TRBJ2-7,TRBV7-2,NA
TGCAGTGCTAGATGGGGCCCGCTTGGCTACACCTTC,CSARWGPLGYTF,once,TRBJ1-2,TRBV20-1,NA
TGCGCCAGCAGCCAAGTGGGGCGGGGCAGAAATGAGCAGTTCTTC,CASSQVGRGRNEQFF,NA,TRBJ2-1,TRBV4-1,NA
TGTGCCAGCCACAAATTAACAGGGGGCGAAGACGAGCAGTACTTC,CASHKLTGGEDEQYF,NA,TRBJ2-7,TRBV7-9,TRBD1